The 17 T cell receptor beta chains below all came from one sample that was sequenced in a study of blood T cell repertoires in COVID-19. TCRdb keeps only in-frame clones here, not all; method: immunoSEQ multiplex PCR. Found here are about 190,000 clones, roughly 84% of them singletons; the top ten hold roughly 10%. Sequences were obtained from peripheral blood. These receptors were obtained from an elderly woman with active or convalescent COVID-19.

This sequence joins TRBV5-5 and TRBJ1-1; a possible D gene is TRBD1 (5 bases). This CDR3 has 14 residues. V shed 3 bases and J shed 4 bases, with 13 bases lying between them. The germline CDR1 and CDR2 sequences are SGHKS and YYEKEE (reference sequence). The CDR3 DNA sequence: TGTGCCAGCAGCTGGACCGCGGGGGGCACTGAAGCTTTCTTT. Amino acid sequence: CASSWTAGGTEAFF.

The chain uses TRBV7-9 and TRBJ2-3, with 12 bases matching TRBD2. Trimming at V came to 5 bases and at J to 5 bases, leaving 8 bases not matched to a gene. The length of the CDR3 is 16 residues. Per the germline V gene, CDR1 is SEHNR and CDR2 is FQNEAQ (reference sequence). The DNA for the CDR3 is TGTGCCAGCAGCACCCGACTAGCGGGAGAGAAAGATACGCAGTATTTT. Translating it yields CASSTRLAGEKDTQYF.

This chain links TRBV5-1 with TRBJ2-1; D may be TRBD1 (5 bases). Germline V gene lookup returns CDR1 SGHRS and CDR2 YFSETQ. V lost 2 bases, J lost 10 bases, and 16 bases lay in between. The CDR3 loop spans 14 amino acids. The CDR3 reads CASSFRTRQGEQFF. In nucleotides, the CDR3 is TGCGCCAGCAGCTTCCGGACACGCCAAGGGGAGCAGTTCTTC.

The chain employs TRBV29-1 and TRBJ2-1; 12 bases match TRBD2. Germline-derived CDR1 and CDR2 are SQVTM and ANQGSEA. This CDR3 has 16 amino acids. The V and J ends lost 5 bases and 4 bases, in that order; junction bases with no gene match: 9. The CDR3 reads CSVHSPGTSGYNEQFF. Written as DNA, the CDR3 is TGCAGCGTTCATTCACCCGGGACTAGCGGGTACAATGAGCAGTTCTTC.

This clone was seen more than once but under ten times. This sequence joins TRBV27 and TRBJ2-4; 8 nucleotides agree with TRBD2. The length of the CDR3 is 15 residues. V trimming: 4 bases; J trimming: 1 base; junction bases outside the gene matches: 3. Germline-derived CDR1 and CDR2 are MNHEY and SMNVEV (reference sequence). The CDR3 DNA reads as TGTGCCAGCAGTTCCGGACTAGCTGCCAAAAACATTCAGTACTTC. Amino acids: CASSSGLAAKNIQYF.

This clone has just one count. The V gene is TRBV27, the J gene TRBJ2-1; 9 bases align to TRBD1. Germline V gene sequence: CDR1 MNHEY, CDR2 SMNVEV (reference sequence). The CDR3 has 15 amino acids. V dropped 0 bases and J dropped 9; count of bases not matched to a gene: 6. This CDR3 reads CASSLSRTGDSEQFF. In DNA form, the CDR3 reads TGTGCCAGCAGTTTATCCCGGACAGGGGATTCTGAGCAGTTCTTC.

The chain carries TRBV5-1 and TRBJ2-5; D not certain. The CDR3 consists of 13 residues. Germline V gene data show CDR1 as SGHRS and CDR2 as YFSETQ. Trimming removed 2 bases from V and 4 bases from J, with 9 bases in between. CDR3 nucleotide sequence: TGCGCCAGCAGCTTAGCCCTCACAGAGACCCAGTACTTC. Its translation: CASSLALTETQYF.

The chain employs TRBV5-6 and TRBJ2-1; maybe TRBD1 (5 bases). The CDR3 totals 15 residues. Germline V gene sequence: CDR1 SGHDT, CDR2 YYEEEE. V was trimmed by 7 bases and J by 4 bases, leaving 18 bases between them. In DNA, the CDR3 is TGTGCCAGCTCAGCTTCAGACAGATCATACAATGAGCAGTTCTTC. Translated, it gives CASSASDRSYNEQFF.

The V call is TRBV5-1, the J call TRBJ2-5; weak D call: TRBD1 (6 bases). The CDR3 spans 15 residues. CDR1 is SGHRS, CDR2 YFSETQ, per germline. V shed 7 bases and J shed 2 bases, with 18 bases lying between them. The CDR3 DNA is TGCGCCAGCCAGGGGCTCCCTGGTCCACAAGAGACCCAGTACTTC. Its translation is CASQGLPGPQETQYF. Looking up the rest from reference TRBV5-1 and TRBJ2-5 gives the full variable domain: KAGVTQTPRYLIKTRGQQVTLSCSPISGHRSVSWYQQTPGQGLQFLFEYFSETQRNKGNFPGRFSGRQFSNSRSEMNVSTLELGDSALYLCASQGLPGPQETQYFGPGTRLLVL.

This clone was detected only a few times. The J gene is TRBJ1-1, the V gene TRBV3-1 (or the pseudogene TRBV3-2); TRBD1 is a possible D gene (6 bases). The V gene lost 1 base and the J gene lost 6 bases, with 15 bases spanning the gap. The CDR3 is 15 residues long. The V gene's germline CDR1 is LGHDT and CDR2 YNNKEL (reference sequence). The CDR3 here is CASSQADRIGAEAFF. CDR3 in DNA: TGTGCCAGCAGCCAAGCGGACAGAATCGGGGCTGAAGCTTTCTTT.

This clone was observed a few times. The chain has TRBV6-6 and TRBJ2-5; 11 bases align to TRBD1. V shed 5 bases and J 4 bases; nucleotides not matched to a gene: 6. The germline V gene has CDR1 MNHNY and CDR2 SVGAGI (reference sequence). This CDR3 is 15 amino acids long. CDR3 loop: CASSPKDRGLETQYF. The CDR3 nucleotides are TGTGCCAGCAGTCCGAAGGACAGGGGGCTAGAGACCCAGTACTTC.

The count of this clone is one. The chain carries TRBV6-6 and TRBJ1-5, with 8 bases lining up with TRBD1. J gave up 7 bases and V 6 bases, and 8 bases lay outside the gene matches. The CDR3 runs 14 residues. Germline-derived CDR1 and CDR2 are MNHNY and SVGAGI (reference sequence). This CDR3 reads CASSRQGQEQPQHF. The CDR3 region has the DNA TGTGCCAGCAGCAGACAGGGGCAAGAACAGCCCCAGCATTTT.

The rearrangement uses TRBV11-2 and TRBJ2-1; D is possibly TRBD2 (6 bases). The V and J ends lost 5 bases and 4 bases respectively, with 15 bases between them. The CDR3 totals 15 residues. Germline loops: CDR1 SGHAT, CDR2 FQNNGV. This CDR3 is CASSARGTDYNEQFF. CDR3 DNA sequence: TGTGCCAGCAGCGCCCGGGGGACCGATTACAATGAGCAGTTCTTC.

The chain has TRBV6-5 and TRBJ1-2; D is perhaps TRBD1 (5 bases). Per germline, CDR1 MNHEY and CDR2 SVGAGI. The CDR3 extends over 13 amino acids. V lost 5 bases to trimming and J lost 7 bases, with 14 bases between them. CDR3 region: CASSKLGGAGYTF. DNA for the CDR3: TGTGCCAGCAGTAAGTTGGGAGGGGCTGGCTACACCTTC.

This chain links TRBV5-1 with TRBJ2-2; 8 bases are a match to TRBD2. The CDR3 runs to 16 residues. From germline, CDR1 is SGHRS and CDR2 YFSETQ. V lost 4 bases, J lost 3 bases, and 8 bases stayed unmatched. The DNA of the CDR3 is TGCGCCAGCAGCAGGGCGGGAGGTGGGGACACCGGGGAGCTGTTTTTT. Translating it yields CASSRAGGGDTGELFF.

This chain uses TRBV7-9 with TRBJ2-1, with D tentatively TRBD1 (6 bases). The V end was cut by 5 bases, the J end by 2 bases, with 16 bases between. There are 16 residues in the CDR3. CDR1 is SEHNR and CDR2 is FQNEAQ in the germline V gene (reference sequence). The CDR3 DNA is TGTGCCAGCAGCCACCGTGGGGGCCCGACCTACAATGAGCAGTTCTTC. Translation gives CASSHRGGPTYNEQFF. Drawing the rest from reference TRBV7-9 and TRBJ2-1, the complete variable domain is DTGVSQNPRHKITKRGQNVTFRCDPISEHNRLYWYRQTLGQGPEFLTYFQNEAQLEKSRLLSDRFSAERPKGSFSTLEIQRTEQGDSAMYLCASSHRGGPTYNEQFFGPGTRLTVL.

A note on this clone: One end of the junction is discordant with germline, which a read error may explain. CDR3 loop: CLVGEDMNPEAFF. In DNA, the CDR3 is TGCCTGGTGGGCGAGGACATGAACCCTGAAGCTTTCTTT. The chain is built from TRBV6-5 and TRBJ1-1; the D gene is possibly TRBD1 (5 bases). Germline V gives CDR1 MNHEY, CDR2 SVGAGI. The CDR3 runs to 13 residues.